This paragraph reports one T cell receptor (beta chain). After removal of 7 bases from V and 6 bases from J, the junction contained 14 bases not matched to a gene. This CDR3 contains 15 residues. The germline V gene encodes CDR1 MNHEY and CDR2 SMNVEV (reference sequence). The sample is drawn from a study of blood T cells in healthy people across ages. Then a second PCR, running roughly 7 to 12 cycles, was carried out with a sample-barcoded 5' primer and a J-beta primer mix. MiXCR was run by TCRdb on the 5' RACE reads, yielding one entry per CDR3 protein. The sample has about 1,500,000 distinct CDR3 sequences, 42% seen once.

The rearrangement uses TRBV27 and TRBJ2-7, with TRBD2 identical over 8 bases. The clonotype originates from a woman under 30 in good health. The sequencing sample was made of blood. The CDR3 DNA reads as TGTGCCAGCAAGCCCGACAGCGGGAGTAGTAGCGAGCAGTACTTC. Protein product: CASKPDSGSSSEQYF.